The next 9 T cell receptor beta chains were all read from a single sample in a study of lymphopenia after photon versus proton radiotherapy. Assay used: immunoSEQ multiplex PCR; TCRdb lists only in-frame clones, some missing. Among about 35,000 clones listed, roughly nine tenths were seen once. The sequenced sample was peripheral blood, obtained from a patient treated with photon-based radiotherapy. All receptors come from a man in his 60s with cholangiocarcinoma.

The rearrangement joins TRBV28 to TRBJ2-7; 7 nucleotides line up with TRBD1. Germline V lookup: CDR1 MDHEN, CDR2 SYDVKM. There are 13 residues in the CDR3. Trimming cost V 7 bases and J 7 bases; bases outside gene matches: 10. DNA for the CDR3: TGTGCCAGCACTTCGGGACAGAGCTGGGAGCAGTACTTC. This sequence encodes CASTSGQSWEQYF.

The chain employs TRBV28 and TRBJ1-2; TRBD1 matches 7 bases. V lost 3 bases to trimming and J lost 3 bases; unmatched junction nucleotides: 1. This CDR3 comprises 13 residues. Per the germline V gene, CDR1 is MDHEN and CDR2 is SYDVKM. DNA for the CDR3: TGTGCCAGCAGTTTTACAGGGGACTATGGCTACACCTTC. This encodes CASSFTGDYGYTF.

The V gene is TRBV6-1, the J gene TRBJ1-4; no clear D gene. Trimming took 6 bases from V and 7 from J, leaving 18 bases between them. CDR3 length: 15 amino acids. CDR1 and CDR2 from the germline V gene are MNHNS and SASEGT. CDR3 residues: CASRRQPNLGEKLFF. The CDR3 bases are TGTGCCAGCAGGAGACAACCCAACTTGGGTGAAAAACTGTTTTTT.

V and J are TRBV6-1 and TRBJ2-7, with D possibly being TRBD1 (6 bases). V was pared by 2 bases and J by 1 base, with 12 bases between. Per the germline V gene, CDR1 is MNHNS and CDR2 is SASEGT. The CDR3 runs to 15 residues. CDR3 nucleotides: TGTGCCAGCAGTGAAATTGGGGGCGTATCCTACGAGCAGTACTTC. Its protein product is CASSEIGGVSYEQYF.

This clone came up once. V is TRBV6-1 and J is TRBJ2-1; TRBD2 matches at 7 bases. V lost 2 bases to trimming and J lost 6 bases; unmatched junction nucleotides: 7. This CDR3 contains 15 residues. Germline V CDR1 and CDR2: MNHNS, SASEGT. This CDR3 reads CASSEIRGVGNEQFF. The CDR3 nucleotides read TGTGCCAGCAGTGAAATACGGGGGGTGGGCAATGAGCAGTTCTTC.

The V and J genes are TRBV7-8 and TRBJ1-5; maybe TRBD1 (5 bases). Germline V gene data show CDR1 as SGHVS and CDR2 as FQNEAQ. The ends were cut back, 4 bases at V and 5 bases at J, with 9 bases in the middle. This CDR3 contains 13 residues. This CDR3 is CASSSGGDQPQHF. CDR3 nucleotide sequence: TGTGCCAGCAGCTCCGGGGGGGATCAGCCCCAGCATTTT.

CDR3 protein: CASSPGLAGGGYEQYF. In DNA, the CDR3 is TGTGCCAGCAGTCCTGGACTAGCGGGAGGAGGGTACGAGCAGTACTTC. V and J are TRBV2 and TRBJ2-7, with 14 bases that match TRBD2. The J segment lost 4 bases and the V segment lost 5 bases, leaving 7 bases of the junction unmatched. Germline values: CDR1 SNHLY, CDR2 FYNNEI. The CDR3 contains 16 residues.

The CDR3 region is CASRVGGAFGNTIYF. In DNA, the CDR3 is TGTGCCAGCAGAGTGGGGGGCGCCTTTGGAAACACCATATATTTT. The chain couples TRBV2 to TRBJ1-3, with D possibly being TRBD1 (6 bases). The CDR3 has 15 residues. Germline values: CDR1 SNHLY, CDR2 FYNNEI. The V end lost 6 bases, the J end lost 3 bases, and 15 bases lay between the germline ends.

The chain has TRBV19 and TRBJ2-1; 7 bases align to TRBD2. Germline V gene sequence: CDR1 LNHDA, CDR2 SQIVND (reference sequence). This CDR3 comprises 13 residues. V lost 3 bases to trimming and J lost 10 bases; unmatched junction nucleotides: 6. CDR3 nucleotides: TGTGCCAGTAGTATTGGGACTAAAAGGGAGCAGTTCTTC. Translating gives CASSIGTKREQFF. The whole variable domain, filled in from reference TRBV19 and TRBJ2-1, reads DGGITQSPKYLFRKEGQNVTLSCEQNLNHDAMYWYRQDPGQGLRLIYYSQIVNDFQKGDIAEGYSVSREKKESFPLTVTSAQKNPTAFYLCASSIGTKREQFFGPGTRLTVL.